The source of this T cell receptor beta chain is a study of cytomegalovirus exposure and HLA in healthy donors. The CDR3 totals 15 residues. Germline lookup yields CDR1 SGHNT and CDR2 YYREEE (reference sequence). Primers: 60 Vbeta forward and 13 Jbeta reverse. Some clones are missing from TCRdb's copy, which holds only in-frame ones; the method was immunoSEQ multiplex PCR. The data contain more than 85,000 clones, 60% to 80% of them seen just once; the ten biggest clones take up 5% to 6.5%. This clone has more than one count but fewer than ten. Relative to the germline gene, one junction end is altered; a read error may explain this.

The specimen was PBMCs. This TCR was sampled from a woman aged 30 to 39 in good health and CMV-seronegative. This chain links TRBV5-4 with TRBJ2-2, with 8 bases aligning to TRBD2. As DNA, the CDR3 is TGTGCCAGCAGCTTGGGACTAGCGAAAACCGGGGAGCTGTTTTTT. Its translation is CASSLGLAKTGELFF. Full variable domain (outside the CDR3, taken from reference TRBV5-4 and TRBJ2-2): ETGVTQSPTHLIKTRGQQVTLRCSSQSGHNTVSWYQQALGQGPQFIFQYYREEENGRGNFPPRFSGLQFPNYSSELNVNALELDDSALYLCASSLGLAKTGELFFGEGSRLTVL.